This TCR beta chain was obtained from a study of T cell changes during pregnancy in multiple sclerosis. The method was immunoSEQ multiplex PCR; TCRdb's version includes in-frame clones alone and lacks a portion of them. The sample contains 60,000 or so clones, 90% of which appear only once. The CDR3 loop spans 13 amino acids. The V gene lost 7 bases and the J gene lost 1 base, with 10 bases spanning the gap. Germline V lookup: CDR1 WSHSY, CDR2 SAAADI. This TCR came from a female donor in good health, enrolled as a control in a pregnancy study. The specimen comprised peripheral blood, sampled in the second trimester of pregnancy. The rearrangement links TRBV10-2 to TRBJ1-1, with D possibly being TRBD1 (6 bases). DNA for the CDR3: TGCGCCAGCAACCCGACAGGGAACACTGAAGCTTTCTTT. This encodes CASNPTGNTEAFF.